The rows below give T cell receptor beta chains drawn from one sample of a study of blood T cell repertoires in COVID-19. TCRdb keeps only in-frame clones here, not all; method: immunoSEQ multiplex PCR. This sample has more than 110,000 clones; around nine tenths occur once, and the top ten carry approximately 4%. The sequencing input was peripheral blood. Every receptor here comes from a woman between 35 and 50 years old with acute or convalescent COVID-19. Each CDR3 is given with its conserved first and last residue. Each record gives: J gene, V gene, D gene, clone size, CDR3 protein, CDR3 DNA. A D gene is named only where the DNA matches it firmly. Size is omitted from some rows. Given values are once, few, many or a class for expanded clones.

J gene: TRBJ1-1
V gene: TRBV18
D gene: NA
clone size: NA
CDR3 protein: CASSPSENTEAFF
CDR3 DNA: TGTGCCAGCTCACCCTCAGAAAACACTGAAGCTTTCTTT

J gene: TRBJ2-5
V gene: TRBV10-3
D gene: TRBD2
clone size: NA
CDR3 protein: CAISHNPGGGETQYF
CDR3 DNA: TGTGCCATCAGCCACAATCCGGGAGGCGGGGAGACCCAGTACTTC

J gene: TRBJ2-2
V gene: TRBV19
D gene: TRBD1
clone size: NA
CDR3 protein: CASSIDRFGDRYTGELFF
CDR3 DNA: TGTGCCAGTAGTATAGATCGATTTGGGGACAGATACACCGGGGAGCTGTTTTTT

J gene: TRBJ1-5
V gene: TRBV19
D gene: TRBD1
clone size: NA
CDR3 protein: CASSIRRQGGYSNQPQHF
CDR3 DNA: TGTGCCAGTAGTATCCGCCGACAGGGAGGATACAGCAATCAGCCCCAGCATTTT

J gene: TRBJ2-1
V gene: TRBV7-9
D gene: NA
clone size: NA
CDR3 protein: CASSVSGTLKGQFF
CDR3 DNA: TGTGCCAGCAGCGTATCCGGGACTCTCAAGGGACAGTTCTTC

J gene: TRBJ1-4
V gene: TRBV6-2/TRBV6-3
D gene: NA
clone size: NA
CDR3 protein: CASSYPRDTREKLFF
CDR3 DNA: TGTGCCAGCAGTTACCCTCGGGACACCAGAGAAAAACTGTTTTTT

J gene: TRBJ1-1
V gene: TRBV12-3/TRBV12-4
D gene: NA
clone size: NA
CDR3 protein: CASSLSRNTEAFF
CDR3 DNA: TGTGCCAGCAGTTTATCCAGAAACACTGAAGCTTTCTTT

J gene: TRBJ1-1
V gene: TRBV19
D gene: TRBD1
clone size: NA
CDR3 protein: CASEAQGAMKAFF
CDR3 DNA: TGTGCCAGTGAGGCACAGGGGGCTATGAAGGCTTTCTTT

J gene: TRBJ1-5
V gene: TRBV21-1
D gene: NA
clone size: NA
CDR3 protein: CASSKRQGLRPYSNQPQHF
CDR3 DNA: TGTGCCAGCAGCAAACGACAGGGACTTCGTCCCTATAGCAATCAGCCCCAGCATTTT

J gene: TRBJ1-6
V gene: TRBV27
D gene: NA
clone size: NA
CDR3 protein: CASSFRSYNSPLHF
CDR3 DNA: TGTGCCAGCAGTTTCCGCTCCTATAATTCACCCCTCCACTTT

J gene: TRBJ1-1
V gene: TRBV18
D gene: NA
clone size: NA
CDR3 protein: CASSLLDRNTEAFF
CDR3 DNA: TGTGCCAGCTCACTCCTCGACAGGAACACTGAAGCTTTCTTT

J gene: TRBJ1-2
V gene: TRBV3-1/TRBV3-2
D gene: TRBD1
clone size: NA
CDR3 protein: CASSQSVQGGKRGYGYTF
CDR3 DNA: TGTGCCAGCAGCCAATCGGTACAGGGGGGAAAGAGAGGCTATGGCTACACCTTC

J gene: TRBJ1-4
V gene: TRBV7-9
D gene: NA
clone size: NA
CDR3 protein: CASSLGSNLEKLFF
CDR3 DNA: TGTGCCAGCAGCTTAGGATCGAACTTGGAAAAACTGTTTTTT

J gene: TRBJ2-5
V gene: TRBV5-1
D gene: TRBD1
clone size: NA
CDR3 protein: CASSFRPVGQGGETQYF
CDR3 DNA: TGCGCCAGCAGCTTCCGACCAGTAGGACAGGGAGGTGAGACCCAGTACTTC

J gene: TRBJ1-2
V gene: TRBV28
D gene: NA
clone size: NA
CDR3 protein: CASRMGGNYGYTF
CDR3 DNA: TGTGCCAGCAGGATGGGAGGGAACTATGGCTACACCTTC

J gene: TRBJ2-3
V gene: TRBV11-2
D gene: NA
clone size: NA
CDR3 protein: CASSFLVTGDTQYF
CDR3 DNA: TGTGCCAGCTCCTTCCTAGTAACCGGAGATACGCAGTATTTT

J gene: TRBJ2-1
V gene: TRBV19
D gene: TRBD2
clone size: NA
CDR3 protein: CASRLGGSAYNEQFF
CDR3 DNA: TGTGCCAGTAGGTTGGGCGGGAGCGCCTACAATGAGCAGTTCTTC

J gene: TRBJ2-7
V gene: TRBV18
D gene: NA
clone size: NA
CDR3 protein: CASSPDRYSYEQYF
CDR3 DNA: TGTGCCAGCTCCCCTGACAGGTACTCCTACGAGCAGTACTTC

J gene: TRBJ1-4
V gene: TRBV2
D gene: NA
clone size: NA
CDR3 protein: CASTGGTNEKLFF
CDR3 DNA: TGTGCCAGCACGGGGGGGACTAATGAAAAACTGTTTTTT

J gene: TRBJ1-3
V gene: TRBV3-1/TRBV3-2
D gene: TRBD1
clone size: NA
CDR3 protein: CASSSTGAGNTIYF
CDR3 DNA: TGTGCCAGCAGCTCGACAGGGGCTGGAAACACCATATATTTT

J gene: TRBJ2-1
V gene: TRBV3-1/TRBV3-2
D gene: NA
clone size: NA
CDR3 protein: CATVDYREGHNEQFF
CDR3 DNA: TGTGCCACTGTTGATTACAGGGAAGGCCACAATGAGCAGTTCTTC

J gene: TRBJ1-4
V gene: TRBV9
D gene: TRBD1
clone size: once
CDR3 protein: CASSVLPQGGSEKLFF
CDR3 DNA: TGTGCCAGCAGCGTACTCCCACAGGGGGGCTCTGAAAAACTGTTTTTT

J gene: TRBJ2-7
V gene: TRBV10-3
D gene: TRBD2
clone size: NA
CDR3 protein: CAISGGLEGEQYF
CDR3 DNA: TGTGCCATCAGTGGGGGACTAGAAGGCGAGCAGTACTTC

J gene: TRBJ1-2
V gene: TRBV2
D gene: NA
clone size: NA
CDR3 protein: CASRATGSGWVGYTF
CDR3 DNA: TGTGCCAGCAGGGCAACAGGGAGTGGTTGGGTTGGCTACACCTTC

J gene: TRBJ1-5
V gene: TRBV6-2/TRBV6-3
D gene: NA
clone size: NA
CDR3 protein: CASSLGTSTRGPQHF
CDR3 DNA: TGTGCCAGCAGCCTTGGGACTTCTACTCGGGGGCCCCAGCATTTT

J gene: TRBJ2-1
V gene: TRBV19
D gene: NA
clone size: NA
CDR3 protein: CASSMGLQTRSYNEQFF
CDR3 DNA: TGTGCCAGTAGTATGGGGCTACAGACCCGCTCCTACAATGAGCAGTTCTTC

J gene: TRBJ2-2
V gene: TRBV19
D gene: NA
clone size: NA
CDR3 protein: CASSIGSGTGELFF
CDR3 DNA: TGTGCCAGTAGTATCGGGTCGGGCACCGGGGAGCTGTTTTTT

J gene: TRBJ1-5
V gene: TRBV27
D gene: NA
clone size: NA
CDR3 protein: CASSFGGAQPQHF
CDR3 DNA: TGTGCCAGCAGTTTTGGGGGGGCACAGCCCCAGCATTTT

J gene: TRBJ2-7
V gene: TRBV19
D gene: NA
clone size: NA
CDR3 protein: CASSLGGHSYEQYF
CDR3 DNA: TGTGCCAGTAGCTTAGGGGGACACTCCTACGAGCAGTACTTC

J gene: TRBJ2-5
V gene: TRBV3-1/TRBV3-2
D gene: TRBD2
clone size: NA
CDR3 protein: CASSLLAGGSETQYF
CDR3 DNA: TGTGCCAGCAGCCTTTTGGCGGGAGGCTCGGAGACCCAGTACTTC

J gene: TRBJ1-6
V gene: TRBV7-8
D gene: NA
clone size: NA
CDR3 protein: CASSALYRDYNSPLHF
CDR3 DNA: TGTGCCAGCAGCGCTCTATACAGGGATTATAATTCACCCCTCCACTTT